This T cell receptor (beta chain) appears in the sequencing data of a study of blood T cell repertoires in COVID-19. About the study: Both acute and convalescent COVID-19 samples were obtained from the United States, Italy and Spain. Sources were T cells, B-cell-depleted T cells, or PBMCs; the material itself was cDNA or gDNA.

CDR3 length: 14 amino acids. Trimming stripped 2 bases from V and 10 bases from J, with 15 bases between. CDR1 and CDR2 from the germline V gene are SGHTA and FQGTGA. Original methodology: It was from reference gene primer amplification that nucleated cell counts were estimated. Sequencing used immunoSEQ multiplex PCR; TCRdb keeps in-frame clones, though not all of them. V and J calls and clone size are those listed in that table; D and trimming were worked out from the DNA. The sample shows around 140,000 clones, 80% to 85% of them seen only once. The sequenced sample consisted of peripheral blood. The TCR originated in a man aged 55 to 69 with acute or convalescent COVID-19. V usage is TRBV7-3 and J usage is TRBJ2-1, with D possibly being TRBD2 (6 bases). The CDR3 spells CASSLSGTSQEQFF. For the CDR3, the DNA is TGTGCCAGCAGCTTATCGGGGACTTCTCAGGAGCAGTTCTTC.